This section outlines one T cell receptor (beta chain) sequence together with its context. Its target is unknown. The repertoire was sequenced with immunoSEQ multiplex PCR; TCRdb's copy has only in-frame clones and lacks some. This table has about 99,000 clones, around 96% appearing once. These data belong to a study of OX40 agonist ivuxolimab in advanced cancers. Study summary: Cohort: 80% to 90% men, mean age approximately 60, aged about 20 to 79. A partial response was reached by three patients: one with hepatocellular carcinoma and two with cutaneous melanoma.

Study observations and caveats: Expansion of clones was among the lowest in partial responders at 0.1-3.0 mg/kg.

With 5 bases removed from V and 7 bases from J, the gap between germline ends came to 12 bases. Per the germline V gene, CDR1 is SGHTA and CDR2 is FQGNSA. The CDR3 contains 12 residues. This receptor was taken from an adult with an advanced solid tumor such as melanoma, head and neck, liver or kidney cancer. The chain combines TRBV7-2 with TRBJ2-7; D is perhaps TRBD1 or TRBD2 (5 bases each). The sequences come from CD4+ or CD8+ T cells sorted from blood, collected in a trial of the OX40 agonist ivuxolimab. CDR3 in DNA: TGTGCCAGCAGCCTCATAGGGGAGGAGCAGTACTTC. Residues: CASSLIGEEQYF.